A few counts support the clone carrying this TCR beta chain. This entry belongs to a study of control samples from healthy donors and cancer patients. The CDR3 runs to 16 residues. V was pared by 4 bases and J by 4 bases, with 6 bases of the junction left unmatched. Germline values: CDR1 LGHNA, CDR2 YNFKEQ. Sequencing used immunoSEQ multiplex PCR; TCRdb keeps in-frame clones, though not all of them. The profile shows just under 80,000 clones, around 90% of them singletons. The TCR comes from a woman aged 55-75 years with head and neck cancer. Sequencing used PBMCs. V is TRBV4-2 and J is TRBJ2-2; 10 bases align to TRBD2. The CDR3 protein is CASSRLAGVGTGELFF. In DNA form, the CDR3 reads TGTGCCAGCAGCCGTCTAGCGGGAGTGGGCACCGGGGAGCTGTTTTTT.